The 30 T cell receptor beta chains below come from one sample, sequenced in a study of immune cell composition in non-small cell lung cancer. Produced via immunoSEQ multiplex PCR; TCRdb's table is partial and in-frame only. The sample lists nearly 10,000 clones; approximately 74% were seen once. The sample was lung tumor tissue. These receptors were taken from a human donor with non-small cell lung cancer.

The chain links TRBV11-2 to TRBJ2-1, with a tentative D call TRBD2 (5 bases). V shed 1 base and J shed 7 bases, with 11 bases lying between them. The CDR3 has 14 residues. Per the germline V gene, CDR1 is SGHAT and CDR2 is FQNNGV. In DNA form, the CDR3 reads TGTGCCAGCAGCTTAGTACCGGGGTCGAATGAGCAGTTCTTC. Its translation is CASSLVPGSNEQFF.

This clone counts as medium-sized. This chain connects TRBV29-1 to TRBJ2-3; 10 bases align to TRBD2. This CDR3 comprises 14 residues. The trim removed 6 bases at V and 4 bases at J, leaving 7 bases unmatched. Germline lookup yields CDR1 SQVTM and CDR2 ANQGSEA. CDR3 amino acids: CSVSSGGAPDTQYF. For the CDR3, the DNA is TGCAGCGTGTCCAGCGGGGGGGCCCCAGATACGCAGTATTTT.

The chain has TRBV23-1 and TRBJ2-7, with 8 nucleotides matching TRBD1. TRBV23-1 falls under the ORF class, with uncertain function. After removal of 2 bases from V and 4 bases from J, the junction contained 10 bases not matched to a gene. The length of the CDR3 is 16 residues. The CDR3 bases are TGCGCCAGCAGTCAAGAATACCGGGACAGGTTTTACGAGCAGTACTTC. Protein: CASSQEYRDRFYEQYF.

The chain combines TRBV2 with TRBJ1-6, with TRBD1 matching 7 bases. This CDR3 is 15 amino acids long. V gave up 6 bases and J gave up 6 bases; unmatched junction bases: 8. Germline loops: CDR1 SNHLY, CDR2 FYNNEI. Here the CDR3 DNA reads TGTGCCAGCAGGGGGACAGAATGGTCTAATTCACCCCTCCACTTT. Translating gives CASRGTEWSNSPLHF. The variable domain in full, completed from reference TRBV2 and TRBJ1-6, reads EPEVTQTPSHQVTQMGQEVILRCVPISNHLYFYWYRQILGQKVEFLVSFYNNEISEKSEIFDDQFSVERPDGSNFTLKIRSTKLEDSAMYFCASRGTEWSNSPLHFGNGTRLTVT.

This clone was seen a handful of times. CDR3 protein: CASSLGIRASLTYEQYF. The CDR3 DNA is TGTGCCAGCAGCTTGGGGATACGGGCTTCCCTAACCTACGAGCAGTACTTC. This rearrangement joins TRBV5-4 to TRBJ2-7; D ambiguous. CDR1 is SGHNT and CDR2 is YYREEE in the germline V gene (reference sequence). V was clipped by 0 bases and J by 2 bases, with 18 bases between them. This CDR3 contains 17 residues.

This chain connects TRBV5-6 to TRBJ1-6; 9 bases are a match to TRBD1. The CDR3 length is 15 residues. V lost 0 bases to trimming and J lost 9 bases; unmatched junction nucleotides: 4. The germline V gene has CDR1 SGHDT and CDR2 YYEEEE. The CDR3 DNA is TGTGCCAGCAGCTTGGCCGGGACAGGGCCTTCACCCCTCCACTTT. This encodes CASSLAGTGPSPLHF.

This sequence joins TRBV28 and TRBJ1-5; no clear D. The V gene's germline CDR1 is MDHEN and CDR2 SYDVKM. The CDR3 is 13 amino acids. Trimming left V 6 bases short and J 1 base short, with 7 bases between. The CDR3 DNA reads as TGTGCCAGCAGAATTGGAAGCAATCAGCCCCAGCATTTT. This translates into CASRIGSNQPQHF.

This sequence joins TRBV7-5 and TRBJ1-1. TRBV7-5 is a known pseudogene. CDR3 length: 14 residues. DNA of the CDR3: TGTGCCAGCAGCTTTAGAAAGGAGAGCACTGAAGCTTTCTTT. It specifies CASSFRKESTEAFF.

This clone was seen only a few times. The chain has TRBV11-3 and TRBJ2-7, with 9 nucleotides matching TRBD1. There are 16 residues in the CDR3. Germline values: CDR1 SGHNT, CDR2 YENEEA. The J segment lost 3 bases and the V segment lost 5 bases, leaving 11 bases of the junction unmatched. The CDR3 region is CASSQAGDRADYEQYF. DNA of the CDR3: TGTGCCAGCAGCCAAGCAGGGGACAGGGCTGACTACGAGCAGTACTTC.

The chain joins TRBV11-2 to TRBJ1-5; D gene ambiguous. The CDR3 consists of 15 residues. V was cut by 3 bases and J by 4 bases, with 13 bases left in between. Germline V gives CDR1 SGHAT, CDR2 FQNNGV. CDR3 DNA: TGTGCCAGCAGCTTGTTTAACGGAGGGAATCAGCCCCAGCATTTT. The encoded protein is CASSLFNGGNQPQHF. The full variable domain, its missing parts supplied by reference TRBV11-2 and TRBJ1-5, is EAGVAQSPRYKIIEKRQSVAFWCNPISGHATLYWYQQILGQGPKLLIQFQNNGVVDDSQLPKDRFSAERLKGVDSTLKIQPAKLEDSAVYLCASSLFNGGNQPQHFGDGTRLSIL.

The V gene is TRBV2, the J gene TRBJ1-5; D perhaps matches TRBD1 (5 bases). Trimming left V 11 bases short and J 1 base short, with 15 bases between. The CDR3 has 14 residues. Germline V CDR1 and CDR2: SNHLY, FYNNEI. Here the CDR3 DNA reads TGTGCCGGCTGGGAGGGGTCGAGCAATCAGCCCCAGCATTTT. It yields the protein CAGWEGSSNQPQHF.

V usage is TRBV7-2 and J usage is TRBJ2-5; 8 nucleotides line up with TRBD2. The V gene's germline CDR1 is SGHTA and CDR2 FQGNSA. The CDR3 loop spans 16 amino acids. V shed 0 bases, J shed 3 bases, and the junction held 6 bases outside the gene matches. Here the CDR3 reads CASSLAGGGREETQYF. The CDR3 nucleotides are TGTGCCAGCAGCTTAGCCGGGGGGGGCCGGGAAGAGACCCAGTACTTC.

The chain combines TRBV28 with TRBJ1-2; D not resolved. The CDR3 extends over 16 amino acids. Germline V gene sequence: CDR1 MDHEN, CDR2 SYDVKM. Trimming removed 4 bases from V and 1 base from J, with 16 bases in between. CDR3 DNA sequence: TGTGCCAGCAGTTCCCCCCGAGGTGGCCATAACTATGGCTACACCTTC. Amino acid sequence: CASSSPRGGHNYGYTF.

The chain is built from TRBV9 and TRBJ1-2; the match to TRBD1 covers 10 bases. CDR3 size: 15 residues. CDR1 is SGDLS and CDR2 is YYNGEE in the germline V gene. Trimming at V came to 3 bases and at J to 4 bases, leaving 6 bases not matched to a gene. The CDR3 nucleotides are TGTGCCAGCAGCGCGACAGGGGGCCAGGTCTATGGCTACACCTTC. It translates to CASSATGGQVYGYTF.

The chain uses TRBV13 and TRBJ2-2; 7 nucleotides agree with TRBD2. V lost 2 bases to trimming and J lost 2 bases; unmatched junction nucleotides: 2. Germline CDR1 reads PRHDT; CDR2 reads FYEKMQ (reference sequence). This CDR3 has 15 amino acids. The CDR3 DNA follows: TGTGCCAGCAGCTTACGGGGGGATAACACCGGGGAGCTGTTTTTT. Translating gives CASSLRGDNTGELFF. Drawing the rest from reference TRBV13 and TRBJ2-2, the complete variable domain is AAGVIQSPRHLIKEKRETATLKCYPIPRHDTVYWYQQGPGQDPQFLISFYEKMQSDKGSIPDRFSAQQFSDYHSELNMSSLELGDSALYFCASSLRGDNTGELFFGEGSRLTVL.

This clone came up once. This sequence joins TRBV28 and TRBJ1-1; 8 bases match TRBD1. The CDR3 extends over 14 amino acids. Germline V lookup: CDR1 MDHEN, CDR2 SYDVKM. J was trimmed by 4 bases and V by 7 bases; bases with no gene match: 8. This CDR3 is CASNGQGWVTEAFF. The CDR3 DNA reads TGTGCCAGCAACGGACAGGGTTGGGTCACTGAAGCTTTCTTT. The full variable domain, its missing parts supplied by reference TRBV28 and TRBJ1-1, is DVKVTQSSRYLVKRTGEKVFLECVQDMDHENMFWYRQDPGLGLRLIYFSYDVKMKEKGDIPEGYSVSREKKERFSLILESASTNQTSMYLCASNGQGWVTEAFFGQGTRLTVV.

J is TRBJ2-3 and V is TRBV5-4, with TRBD2 identical over 9 bases. With 1 base clipped from V and 1 base from J, the junction kept 4 bases outside the gene matches. The germline V gene encodes CDR1 SGHNT and CDR2 YYREEE (reference sequence). The CDR3 has 16 amino acids. The CDR3: CASSLLASGGTDTQYF. Here the CDR3 DNA reads TGTGCCAGCAGCTTGTTGGCTAGCGGGGGCACAGATACGCAGTATTTT.

The chain recombines TRBV6-5 with TRBJ1-1; no clear D. CDR1 is MNHEY, CDR2 SVGAGI, per germline. The CDR3 totals 16 residues. The V gene lost 2 bases and the J gene lost 2 bases, with 15 bases spanning the gap. The CDR3 spells CASSYGFSGSNTEAFF. In DNA form, the CDR3 reads TGTGCCAGCAGTTACGGTTTTTCCGGATCCAACACTGAAGCTTTCTTT.

This clone has more than one count but fewer than ten. The rearrangement uses TRBV5-6 and TRBJ1-3, with TRBD1 matching over 9 bases. Germline V lookup: CDR1 SGHDT, CDR2 YYEEEE. This CDR3 contains 15 residues. V lost 4 bases to trimming and J lost 2 bases; unmatched junction nucleotides: 4. In nucleotides, the CDR3 is TGTGCCAGCAGCACAGGACAGGGGACTGGAAACACCATATATTTT. Its translation is CASSTGQGTGNTIYF.

The chain is built from TRBV6-4 and TRBJ1-1; a possible D gene is TRBD1 (6 bases). CDR1 MRHNA and CDR2 SNTAGT come from the germline V gene. Trimming took 6 bases from V and 4 from J, leaving 12 bases between them. The CDR3 sequence is 13 residues long. For the CDR3, the DNA is TGTGCCAGCAGCAGGGGTACGGGCACTGAAGCTTTCTTT. This gives the protein CASSRGTGTEAFF.

The genes are TRBV9 and TRBJ2-3; 7 bases are shared with TRBD2. The germline V gene encodes CDR1 SGDLS and CDR2 YYNGEE. The V and J ends lost 2 bases and 0 bases, in that order; junction bases with no gene match: 3. CDR3 length: 15 residues. CDR3 protein: CASSVLGGSTDTQYF. CDR3 nucleotide sequence: TGTGCCAGCAGCGTTCTCGGGGGGAGCACAGATACGCAGTATTTT.

The chain recombines TRBV18 with TRBJ1-5; TRBD1 matches 7 bases. Germline assignment: CDR1 KGHSH and CDR2 LQKENI. With V trimmed by 3 bases and J by 7 bases, 6 bases remained unmatched. This CDR3 comprises 14 residues. The DNA for the CDR3 is TGTGCCAGCTCACCCCTACAGGGGAAACAGCCCCAGCATTTT. Translated: CASSPLQGKQPQHF.

The V call is TRBV5-1, the J call TRBJ2-7, with 10 bases fitting TRBD1. Germline V gene data show CDR1 as SGHRS and CDR2 as YFSETQ. Trimming removed 5 bases from V and 0 bases from J; junction bases left unmatched: 5. CDR3 length: 15 amino acids. The CDR3 spells CASRPGQGVSYEQYF. The CDR3 DNA follows: TGCGCCAGCAGACCCGGACAGGGGGTCTCCTACGAGCAGTACTTC.

The gene calls are TRBV28 and TRBJ1-6; D gene uncertain. Between the trimmed V and J ends, which lost 6 bases and 10 bases, there was a span of 28 bases. In germline, CDR1 is MDHEN, CDR2 SYDVKM. The length of the CDR3 is 18 residues. The CDR3 region has the DNA TGTGCCAGCAGACGGAAGGCAGAGGTCATGGGGTTTGGGTCACCCCTCCACTTT. This sequence encodes CASRRKAEVMGFGSPLHF.

In its sample, this clone was seen a few times. The rearrangement joins TRBV6-5 to TRBJ1-5; perhaps TRBD1 as D (6 bases). V was pared by 3 bases and J by 1 base, with 10 bases between. Germline values: CDR1 MNHEY, CDR2 SVGAGI. The CDR3 runs to 15 residues. The CDR3 is CASSYGGGSNQPQHF. DNA for the CDR3: TGTGCCAGCAGTTATGGGGGCGGGAGCAATCAGCCCCAGCATTTT.

The rearrangement uses TRBV30 and TRBJ1-5; D possibly corresponds to TRBD1 (6 bases). There are 14 residues in the CDR3. V was cut by 0 bases and J by 4 bases, with 10 bases left in between. Looked up from germline, CDR1 is GTSNPN and CDR2 is SVGIG (reference sequence). This CDR3 reads CAWSVGARNQPQHF. The CDR3 DNA reads TGTGCCTGGAGTGTGGGGGCCAGAAATCAGCCCCAGCATTTT.

This clone was detected a few times. The rearrangement uses TRBV19 and TRBJ2-3; 15 bases agree with TRBD2. The CDR3 extends over 17 amino acids. Looked up from germline, CDR1 is LNHDA and CDR2 is SQIVND (reference sequence). V trimming: 4 bases; J trimming: 3 bases; junction bases outside the gene matches: 5. DNA for the CDR3: TGTGCCAGTAGTAGGGGACTAGCGGGGGGAAAGACAGATACGCAGTATTTT. It specifies CASSRGLAGGKTDTQYF. The complete variable domain, with remaining parts taken from reference TRBV19 and TRBJ2-3, reads DGGITQSPKYLFRKEGQNVTLSCEQNLNHDAMYWYRQDPGQGLRLIYYSQIVNDFQKGDIAEGYSVSREKKESFPLTVTSAQKNPTAFYLCASSRGLAGGKTDTQYFGPGTRLTVL.

The rearrangement uses TRBV4-1 and TRBJ2-5; 10 positions agree with TRBD1. V was pared by 3 bases and J by 7 bases, with 5 bases of the junction left unmatched. CDR1 and CDR2 from the germline V gene are MGHRA and YSYEKL. This CDR3 region has 14 residues. CDR3 sequence reads: CASSQDRQGATQYF. The CDR3 region has the DNA TGCGCCAGCAGCCAGGACCGACAGGGGGCGACCCAGTACTTC.

This chain uses TRBV30 with TRBJ2-5; perhaps TRBD1 as D (5 bases). The CDR3 has 16 residues. CDR1 and CDR2 from the germline V gene are GTSNPN and SVGIG (reference sequence). V was clipped by 6 bases and J by 7 bases, with 27 bases between them. This CDR3 is CACGAGQGIGLGTQYF. DNA for the CDR3: TGTGCCTGTGGGGCCGGGCAGGGTATAGGGTTGGGGACCCAGTACTTC.

A few counts support this clone. The chain couples TRBV27 to TRBJ1-2; 7 nucleotides align to TRBD1. The trim removed 5 bases at V and 4 bases at J, leaving 7 bases unmatched. CDR1 is MNHEY, CDR2 SMNVEV, per germline (reference sequence). This CDR3 is 14 amino acids long. CDR3 sequence (DNA): TGTGCCAGCAGTCAAGAGGGACAGTTCTATGGCTACACCTTC. Protein sequence: CASSQEGQFYGYTF.